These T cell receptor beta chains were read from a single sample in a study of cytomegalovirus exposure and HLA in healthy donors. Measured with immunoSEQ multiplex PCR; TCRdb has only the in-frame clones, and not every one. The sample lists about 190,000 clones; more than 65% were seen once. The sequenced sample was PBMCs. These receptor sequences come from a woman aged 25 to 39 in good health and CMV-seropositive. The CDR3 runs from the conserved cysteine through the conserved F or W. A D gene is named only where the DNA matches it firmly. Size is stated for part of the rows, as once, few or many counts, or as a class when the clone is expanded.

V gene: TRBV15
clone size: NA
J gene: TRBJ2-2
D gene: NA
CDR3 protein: CATSRGLTGELFF
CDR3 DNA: TGTGCCACCAGCAGAGGTCTGACCGGGGAGCTGTTTTTT

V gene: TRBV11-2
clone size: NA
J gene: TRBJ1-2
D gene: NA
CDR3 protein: CASRKSQGNYGYTF
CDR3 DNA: TGTGCCAGCAGGAAATCCCAGGGGAACTATGGCTACACCTTC

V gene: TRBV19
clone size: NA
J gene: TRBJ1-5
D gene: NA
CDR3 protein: CASSFTDYSNQPQHF
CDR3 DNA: TGTGCCAGTAGTTTCACTGATTATAGCAATCAGCCCCAGCATTTT

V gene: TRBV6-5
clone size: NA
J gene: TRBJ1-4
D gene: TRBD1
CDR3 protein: CASSARQGEWEKLFF
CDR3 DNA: TGTGCCAGCAGTGCCCGGCAGGGGGAATGGGAAAAACTGTTTTTT

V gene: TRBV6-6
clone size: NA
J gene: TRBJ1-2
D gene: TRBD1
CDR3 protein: CASSSTRGTGARGYTF
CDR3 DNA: TGTGCCAGCAGTTCCACTCGGGGGACAGGGGCCAGGGGCTACACCTTC

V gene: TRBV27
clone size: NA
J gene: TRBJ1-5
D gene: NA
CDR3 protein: CASSKNWYNSNQPQHF
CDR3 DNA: TGTGCCAGCAGTAAAAATTGGTACAATAGCAATCAGCCCCAGCATTTT

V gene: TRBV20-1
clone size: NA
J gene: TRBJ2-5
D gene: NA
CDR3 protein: CSARERETQYF
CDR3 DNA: TGCAGTGCTAGGGAGAGGGAGACCCAGTACTTC

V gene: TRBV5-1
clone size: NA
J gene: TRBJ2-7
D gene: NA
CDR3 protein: CASHGSRTGAYEQYF
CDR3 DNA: TGTGCCAGCCACGGGTCCCGTACGGGAGCCTACGAGCAGTACTTC

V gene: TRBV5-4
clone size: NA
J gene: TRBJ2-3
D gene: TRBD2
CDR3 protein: CASSWGRASGSKDTQYF
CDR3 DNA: TGTGCCAGCAGCTGGGGGAGGGCTAGCGGGAGTAAAGATACGCAGTATTTT

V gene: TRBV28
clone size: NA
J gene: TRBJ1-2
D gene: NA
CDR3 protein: CASSPQGSYGYTF
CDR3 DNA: TGTGCCAGCAGTCCTCAGGGGAGCTATGGCTACACCTTC

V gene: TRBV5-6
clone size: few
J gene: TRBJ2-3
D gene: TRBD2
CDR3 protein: CASSLAGTSGRGGTDTQYF
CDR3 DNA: TGTGCCAGCAGCTTGGCCGGGACTAGCGGGAGAGGGGGCACAGATACGCAGTATTTT

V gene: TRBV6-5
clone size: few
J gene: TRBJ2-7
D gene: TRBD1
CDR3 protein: CASSYGQGGEQYF
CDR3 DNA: TGTGCCAGCAGTTACGGACAGGGAGGCGAGCAGTACTTC

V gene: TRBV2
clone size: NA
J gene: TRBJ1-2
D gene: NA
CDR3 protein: CASSDGVRGYGYTF
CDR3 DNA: TGTGCCAGCAGTGATGGCGTTAGAGGCTATGGCTACACCTTC

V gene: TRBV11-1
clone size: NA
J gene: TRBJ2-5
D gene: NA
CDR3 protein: CASSLGPQETQYF
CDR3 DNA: TGTGCCAGCAGCCTCGGTCCTCAAGAGACCCAGTACTTC

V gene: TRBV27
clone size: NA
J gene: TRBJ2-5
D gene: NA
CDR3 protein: CASSPPGAWETQYF
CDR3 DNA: TGTGCCAGCAGTCCCCCAGGGGCCTGGGAGACCCAGTACTTC

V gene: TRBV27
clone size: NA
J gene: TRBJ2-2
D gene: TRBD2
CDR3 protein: CASSFGGSGTGELFF
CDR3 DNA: TGTGCCAGCAGTTTCGGCGGGAGCGGGACCGGGGAGCTGTTTTTT

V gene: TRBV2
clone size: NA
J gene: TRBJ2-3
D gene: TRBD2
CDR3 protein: CASRGLAVRTDTQYF
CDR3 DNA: TGTGCCAGCAGAGGACTAGCGGTTCGCACAGATACGCAGTATTTT

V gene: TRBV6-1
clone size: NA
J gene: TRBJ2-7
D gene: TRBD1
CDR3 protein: CASSDVGQGFYEQYF
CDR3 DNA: TGTGCCAGCAGTGATGTCGGACAGGGCTTCTACGAGCAGTACTTC

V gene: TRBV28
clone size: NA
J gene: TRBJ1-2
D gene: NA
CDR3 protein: CASRPTGSREGYTF
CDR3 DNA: TGTGCCAGCAGGCCTACCGGGTCACGAGAGGGCTACACCTTC

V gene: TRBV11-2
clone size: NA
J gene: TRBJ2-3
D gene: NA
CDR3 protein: CASSPLRWGEAGDTQYF
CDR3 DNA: TGTGCCAGCAGCCCCCTACGCTGGGGAGAGGCCGGAGATACGCAGTATTTT

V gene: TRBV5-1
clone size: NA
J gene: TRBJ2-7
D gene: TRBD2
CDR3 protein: CASSPRTSGRSEQYF
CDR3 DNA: TGCGCCAGCAGCCCCCGGACTAGCGGGAGGTCCGAGCAGTACTTC

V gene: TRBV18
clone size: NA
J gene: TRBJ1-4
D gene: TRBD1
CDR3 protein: CASSPGTGRNEKLFF
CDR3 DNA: TGTGCCAGCTCACCAGGGACAGGACGGAATGAAAAACTGTTTTTT

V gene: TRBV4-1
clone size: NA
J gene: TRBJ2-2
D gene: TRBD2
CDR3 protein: CASSQDHRTRGGELFF
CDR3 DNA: TGCGCCAGCAGCCAAGATCATCGGACTAGAGGCGGGGAGCTGTTTTTT

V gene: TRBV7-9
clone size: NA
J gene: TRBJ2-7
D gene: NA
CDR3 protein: CASRGAGSESYEQYF
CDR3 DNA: TGTGCCAGCCGGGGAGCGGGTTCAGAGTCCTACGAGCAGTACTTC

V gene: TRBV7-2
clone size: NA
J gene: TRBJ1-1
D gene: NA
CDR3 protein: CASSVTVMNTEAFF
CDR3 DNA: TGTGCCAGCAGCGTGACAGTTATGAACACTGAAGCTTTCTTT

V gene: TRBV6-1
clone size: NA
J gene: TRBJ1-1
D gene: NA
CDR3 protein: CASSEYGGLGPKAFF
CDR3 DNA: TGTGCCAGCAGTGAATATGGGGGGTTAGGTCCCAAAGCTTTCTTT

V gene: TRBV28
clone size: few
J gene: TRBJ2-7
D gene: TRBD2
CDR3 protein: CASSPNVGRNPKSHEQYF
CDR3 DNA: TGTGCCAGCAGCCCCAACGTCGGGAGGAACCCGAAGAGCCACGAGCAGTACTTC

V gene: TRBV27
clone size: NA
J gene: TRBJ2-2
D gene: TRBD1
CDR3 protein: CASSPDRGPNTGELFF
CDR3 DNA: TGTGCCAGCAGTCCGGACAGGGGGCCGAACACCGGGGAGCTGTTTTTT

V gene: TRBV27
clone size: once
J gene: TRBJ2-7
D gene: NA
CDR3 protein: CASSWVAEYEQYF
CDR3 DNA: TGTGCCAGCAGTTGGGTAGCGGAGTACGAGCAGTACTTC

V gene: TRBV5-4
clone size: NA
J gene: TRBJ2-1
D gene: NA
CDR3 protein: CASSLPQGYEQFF
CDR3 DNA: TGTGCCAGCAGCTTGCCCCAGGGGTATGAGCAGTTCTTC

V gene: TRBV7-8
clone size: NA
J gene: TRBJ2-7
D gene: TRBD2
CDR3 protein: CASSGGLAGVIYEQYF
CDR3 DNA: TGTGCCAGCAGCGGAGGACTAGCGGGAGTCATTTACGAGCAGTACTTC

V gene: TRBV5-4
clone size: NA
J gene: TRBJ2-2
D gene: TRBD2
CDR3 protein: CASSSTSGLNTGELFF
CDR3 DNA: TGTGCCAGCAGCTCAACTAGCGGACTTAACACCGGGGAGCTGTTTTTT

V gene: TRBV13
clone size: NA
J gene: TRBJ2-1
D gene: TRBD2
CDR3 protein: CASSTAPGLAANEQFF
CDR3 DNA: TGTGCCAGCAGCACCGCCCCGGGACTAGCGGCAAATGAGCAGTTCTTC

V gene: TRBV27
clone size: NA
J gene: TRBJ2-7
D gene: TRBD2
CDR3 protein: CAPTTSGDEQYF
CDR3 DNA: TGTGCCCCTACGACTAGCGGGGACGAGCAGTACTTC

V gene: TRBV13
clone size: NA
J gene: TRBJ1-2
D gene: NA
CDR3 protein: CASSETSAGNYGYTF
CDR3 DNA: TGTGCCAGCAGCGAAACCTCCGCGGGGAACTATGGCTACACCTTC

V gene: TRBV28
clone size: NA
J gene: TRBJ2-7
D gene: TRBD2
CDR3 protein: CASSSGTSIGYEQYF
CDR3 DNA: TGTGCCAGCAGTTCCGGGACTAGTATCGGCTACGAGCAGTACTTC

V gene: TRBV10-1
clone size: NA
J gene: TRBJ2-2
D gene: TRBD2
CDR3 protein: CASSEGRGGNTGELFF
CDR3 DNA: TGCGCCAGCAGTGAGGGCCGCGGGGGTAACACCGGGGAGCTGTTTTTT

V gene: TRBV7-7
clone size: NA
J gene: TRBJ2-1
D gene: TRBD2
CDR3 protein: CASSPTRGGEQFF
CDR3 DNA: TGTGCCAGCAGCCCAACGCGCGGGGGTGAGCAGTTCTTC

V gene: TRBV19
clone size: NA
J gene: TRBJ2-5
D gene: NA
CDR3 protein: CASSHTQWQTQYF
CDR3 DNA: TGTGCCAGTAGTCACACCCAATGGCAGACCCAGTACTTC

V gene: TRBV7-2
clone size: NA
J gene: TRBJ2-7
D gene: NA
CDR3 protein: CASSPQGFRNEQYF
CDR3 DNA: TGTGCCAGCAGCCCACAGGGTTTTAGGAACGAGCAGTACTTC

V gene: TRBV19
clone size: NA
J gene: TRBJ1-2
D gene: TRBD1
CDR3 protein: CASTKSGGQRNYGYTF
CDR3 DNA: TGTGCCAGTACCAAGTCAGGGGGACAGAGGAACTATGGCTACACCTTC

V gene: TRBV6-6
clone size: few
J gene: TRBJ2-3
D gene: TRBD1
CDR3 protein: CASSSTGGRTDTQYF
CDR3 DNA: TGTGCCAGCAGTTCGACAGGGGGAAGGACAGATACGCAGTATTTT

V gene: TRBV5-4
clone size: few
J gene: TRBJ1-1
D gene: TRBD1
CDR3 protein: CASSFGTGRRRAFF
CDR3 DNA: TGTGCCAGCAGCTTCGGGACAGGGCGGCGAAGGGCTTTCTTT

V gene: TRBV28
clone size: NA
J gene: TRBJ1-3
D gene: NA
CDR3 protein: CASSSRGHTIYF
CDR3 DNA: TGTGCCAGCAGTTCCCGTGGGCACACCATATATTTT

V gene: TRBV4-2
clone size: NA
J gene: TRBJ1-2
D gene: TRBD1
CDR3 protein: CASSRDRDGYTF
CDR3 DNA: TGTGCCAGCAGCCGGGACAGGGATGGCTACACCTTC

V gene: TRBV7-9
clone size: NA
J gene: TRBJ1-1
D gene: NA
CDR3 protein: CSSSLGEGNTEAFF
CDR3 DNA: TGTTCCAGCAGCTTAGGCGAGGGAAACACTGAAGCTTTCTTT

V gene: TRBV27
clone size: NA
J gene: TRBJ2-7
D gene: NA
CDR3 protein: CASSLGAAYEQYF
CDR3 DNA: TGTGCCAGCAGTCTTGGGGCGGCCTACGAGCAGTACTTC

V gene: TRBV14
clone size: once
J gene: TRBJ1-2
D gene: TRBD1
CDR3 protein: CASSRRDSISDGYTF
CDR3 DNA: TGTGCCAGTAGCCGCCGGGACAGTATTTCTGATGGCTACACCTTC

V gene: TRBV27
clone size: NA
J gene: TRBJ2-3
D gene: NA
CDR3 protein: CASSLGQTTDTQYF
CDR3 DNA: TGTGCCAGCAGTTTGGGGCAGACCACAGATACGCAGTATTTT